Listed below are T cell receptor beta chains from one sample, sequenced in a study of cytomegalovirus exposure and HLA in healthy donors. Data came from immunoSEQ multiplex PCR; TCRdb stores just in-frame clones and leaves some out. Seen here are hundreds of thousands of clones, roughly two thirds observed once, and the top ten hold over 2%. The sample consisted of PBMCs. The receptors stem from a female donor in good health and CMV-seronegative. Both conserved end residues are trimmed from each CDR3. Each record gives: V gene, J gene, CDR3 protein.

TRBV6-5	NA	ASSYSTTSGDYEQY
TRBV2	TRBJ1-5	ASSENPGNQPQH
TRBV6-5	TRBJ2-1	ASRGLAGANEQF
TRBV7-2	TRBJ2-1	ASSPPGGLYNEQF
TRBV6-1	TRBJ2-1	ASSEPNEQF
TRBV7-9	TRBJ1-5	ASSLVGDSINQPQH
TRBV10-3	NA	AISGGLAGGDEQY
TRBV6-5	TRBJ1-1	ASSYSGLAGSRAF
TRBV29-1	TRBJ2-3	SVEDLPGTSPDTQY
TRBV11-2	TRBJ2-7	ASSLGGSGRHYEQY
TRBV6-1	TRBJ2-7	ASSARDYEQY
TRBV10-3	TRBJ1-5	ASDRGGSNQPQH
TRBV7-8	TRBJ1-1	ASSLRGQSLNTEAF
TRBV5-1	TRBJ1-2	ASSDDGEPRGYT
TRBV5-1	TRBJ2-7	ASSLSGQVYEQY
TRBV28	TRBJ1-4	ASSLQQGSSEKLF
TRBV11-3	TRBJ1-3	ASSSLGNTIY
TRBV11-2	TRBJ2-5	ASSLDPDGRKTQY
TRBV5-1	TRBJ2-5	ASSRLAGGPEETQY
TRBV7-8	TRBJ1-1	ASSLARFGGLNTEAF
TRBV19	TRBJ2-7	ASSTLAGYEQY
TRBV4-1	TRBJ1-3	ASSQFRDRDGNTIY
TRBV5-1	TRBJ1-4	ASSLVGSGFNEKLF